This T cell receptor (beta chain) was identified during a study of blood T cell repertoires in COVID-19. The CDR3 extends over 16 amino acids. The V and J ends lost 7 bases and 6 bases, in that order; junction bases with no gene match: 11. The V gene's germline CDR1 is SNHLY and CDR2 FYNNEI. Profiling relied on immunoSEQ multiplex PCR, and the TCRdb table lists in-frame clones only, not all of them. The sample includes some 140,000 clones, over 75% of them seen just once. The rearrangement joins TRBV2 to TRBJ2-3; 12 bases are shared with TRBD2. The clonotype comes from a man between 65 and 85 years old with active COVID-19. The sequenced material came from peripheral blood. This CDR3 is CASIGALAGGPDTQYF. CDR3 sequence (DNA): TGTGCCAGCATTGGGGCTCTAGCGGGAGGGCCGGATACGCAGTATTTT.